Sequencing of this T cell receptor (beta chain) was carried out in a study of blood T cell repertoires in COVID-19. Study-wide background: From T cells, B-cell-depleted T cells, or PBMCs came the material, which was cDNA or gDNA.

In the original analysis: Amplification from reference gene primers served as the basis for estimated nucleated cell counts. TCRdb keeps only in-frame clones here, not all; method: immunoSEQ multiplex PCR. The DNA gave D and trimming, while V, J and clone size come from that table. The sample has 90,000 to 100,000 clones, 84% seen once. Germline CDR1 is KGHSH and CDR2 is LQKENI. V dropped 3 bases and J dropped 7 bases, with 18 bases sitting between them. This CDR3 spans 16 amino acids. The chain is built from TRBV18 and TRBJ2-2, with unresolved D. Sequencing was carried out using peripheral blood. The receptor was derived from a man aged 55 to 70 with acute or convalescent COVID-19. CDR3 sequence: CASSPPSEALYGELFF. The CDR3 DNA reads TGTGCCAGCTCACCGCCCTCCGAGGCCCTTTACGGGGAGCTGTTTTTT.